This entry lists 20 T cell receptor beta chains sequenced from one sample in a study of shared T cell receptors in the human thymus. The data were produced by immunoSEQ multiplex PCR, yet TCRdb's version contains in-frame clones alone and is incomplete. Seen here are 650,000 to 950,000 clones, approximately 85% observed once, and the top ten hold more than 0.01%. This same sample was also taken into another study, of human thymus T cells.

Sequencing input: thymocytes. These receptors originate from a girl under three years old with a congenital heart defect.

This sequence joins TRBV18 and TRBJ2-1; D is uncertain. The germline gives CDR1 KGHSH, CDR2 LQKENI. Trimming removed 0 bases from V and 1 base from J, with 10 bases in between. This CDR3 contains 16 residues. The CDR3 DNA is TGTGCCAGCTCACCACCGAAACATTTGTCCTACAATGAGCAGTTCTTC. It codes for CASSPPKHLSYNEQFF.

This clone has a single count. Here the CDR3 reads CASSPTGTAFGYTF. The CDR3 bases are TGTGCCAGCAGCCCTACCGGGACAGCGTTTGGCTACACCTTC. This chain links TRBV9 with TRBJ1-2; 7 bases fit TRBD1. V was pared by 4 bases and J by 7 bases, with 10 bases of the junction left unmatched. Germline V gene lookup returns CDR1 SGDLS and CDR2 YYNGEE. The CDR3 loop spans 14 amino acids.

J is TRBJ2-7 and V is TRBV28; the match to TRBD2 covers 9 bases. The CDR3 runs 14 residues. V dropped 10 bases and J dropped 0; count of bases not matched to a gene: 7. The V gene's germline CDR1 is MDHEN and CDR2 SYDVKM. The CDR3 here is CATRRLADSYEQYF. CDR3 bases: TGTGCCACCCGTCGACTAGCGGACTCCTACGAGCAGTACTTC.

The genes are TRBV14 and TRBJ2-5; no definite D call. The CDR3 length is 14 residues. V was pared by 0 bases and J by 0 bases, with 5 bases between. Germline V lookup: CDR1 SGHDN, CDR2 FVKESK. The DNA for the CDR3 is TGTGCCAGCAGCCAAGACCCGGACCAAGAGACCCAGTACTTC. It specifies CASSQDPDQETQYF. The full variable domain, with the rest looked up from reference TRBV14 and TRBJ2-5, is EAGVTQFPSHSVIEKGQTVTLRCDPISGHDNLYWYRRVMGKEIKFLLHFVKESKQDESGMPNNRFLAERTGGTYSTLKVQPAELEDSGVYFCASSQDPDQETQYFGPGTRLLVL.

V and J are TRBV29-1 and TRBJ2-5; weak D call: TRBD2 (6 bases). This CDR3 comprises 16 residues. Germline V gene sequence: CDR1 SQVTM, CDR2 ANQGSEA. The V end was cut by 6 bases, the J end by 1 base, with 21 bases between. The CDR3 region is CSVPFFRGWGQETQYF. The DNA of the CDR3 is TGCAGCGTACCATTCTTCCGGGGGTGGGGCCAAGAGACCCAGTACTTC.

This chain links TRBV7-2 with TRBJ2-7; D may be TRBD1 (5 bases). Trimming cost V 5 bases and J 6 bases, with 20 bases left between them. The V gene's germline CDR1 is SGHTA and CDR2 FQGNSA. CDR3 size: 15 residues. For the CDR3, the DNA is TGTGCCAGCAGCAGTGACAGAACATTTGTAAGCGAGCAGTACTTC. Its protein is CASSSDRTFVSEQYF.

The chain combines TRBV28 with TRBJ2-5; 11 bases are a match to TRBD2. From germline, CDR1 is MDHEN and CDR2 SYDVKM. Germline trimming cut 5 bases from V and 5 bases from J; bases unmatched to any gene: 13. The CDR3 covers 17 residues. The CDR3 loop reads CASSIPGLAARRETQYF. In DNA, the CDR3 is TGTGCCAGCAGTATACCGGGACTAGCGGCCCGGCGGGAGACCCAGTACTTC. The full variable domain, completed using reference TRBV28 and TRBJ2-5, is DVKVTQSSRYLVKRTGEKVFLECVQDMDHENMFWYRQDPGLGLRLIYFSYDVKMKEKGDIPEGYSVSREKKERFSLILESASTNQTSMYLCASSIPGLAARRETQYFGPGTRLLVL.

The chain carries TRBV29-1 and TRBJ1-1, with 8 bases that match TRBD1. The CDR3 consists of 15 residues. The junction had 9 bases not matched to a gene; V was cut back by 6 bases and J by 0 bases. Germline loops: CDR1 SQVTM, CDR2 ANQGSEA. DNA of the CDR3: TGCAGCGTCCCGAGACGACAGGGGATGAACACTGAAGCTTTCTTT. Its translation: CSVPRRQGMNTEAFF.

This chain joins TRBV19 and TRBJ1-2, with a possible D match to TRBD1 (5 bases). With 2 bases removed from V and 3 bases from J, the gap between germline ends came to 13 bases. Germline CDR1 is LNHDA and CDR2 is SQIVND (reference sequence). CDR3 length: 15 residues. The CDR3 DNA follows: TGTGCCAGTAGTATACACCACAGGTCGGACTATGGCTACACCTTC. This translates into CASSIHHRSDYGYTF.

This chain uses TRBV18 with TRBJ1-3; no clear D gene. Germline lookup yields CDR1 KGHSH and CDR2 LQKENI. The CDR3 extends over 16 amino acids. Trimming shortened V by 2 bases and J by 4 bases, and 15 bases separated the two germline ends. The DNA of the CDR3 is TGTGCCAGCTCACCAAGGGCGTTAGGAGGGGGAAACACCATATATTTT. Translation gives CASSPRALGGGNTIYF.

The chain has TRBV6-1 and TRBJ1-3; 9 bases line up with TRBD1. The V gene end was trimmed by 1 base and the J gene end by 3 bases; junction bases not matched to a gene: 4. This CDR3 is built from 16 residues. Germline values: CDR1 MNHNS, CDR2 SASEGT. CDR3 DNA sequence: TGTGCCAGCAGTGAAGTACAGGGGGCAGGTGGAAACACCATATATTTT. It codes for CASSEVQGAGGNTIYF.

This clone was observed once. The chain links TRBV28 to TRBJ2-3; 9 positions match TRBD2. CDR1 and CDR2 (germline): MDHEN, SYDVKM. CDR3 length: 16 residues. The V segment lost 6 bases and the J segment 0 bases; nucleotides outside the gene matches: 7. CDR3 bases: TGTGCCAGCAGCTGCCCTAGCGGGGATAGCACAGATACGCAGTATTTT. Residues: CASSCPSGDSTDTQYF.

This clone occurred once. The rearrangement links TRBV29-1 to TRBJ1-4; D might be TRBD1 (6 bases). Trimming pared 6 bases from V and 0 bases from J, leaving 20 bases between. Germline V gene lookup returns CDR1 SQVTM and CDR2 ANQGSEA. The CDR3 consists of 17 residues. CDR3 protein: CSVRTGQLPATNEKLFF. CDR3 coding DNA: TGCAGCGTGAGGACCGGACAGCTACCTGCAACTAATGAAAAACTGTTTTTT.

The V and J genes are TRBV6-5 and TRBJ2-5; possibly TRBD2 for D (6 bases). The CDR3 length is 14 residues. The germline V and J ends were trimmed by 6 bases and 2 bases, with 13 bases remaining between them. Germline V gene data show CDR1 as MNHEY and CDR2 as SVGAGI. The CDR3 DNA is TGTGCCAGCAGCCTCGGGACTTTACAAGAGACCCAGTACTTC. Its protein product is CASSLGTLQETQYF.

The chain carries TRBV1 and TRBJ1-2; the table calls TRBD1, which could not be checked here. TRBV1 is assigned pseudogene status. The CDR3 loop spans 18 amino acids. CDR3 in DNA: TGCACCAGCAGCCAAGATCGTAGGACAGAGGGGAAGAGCTATGGCTACACCTTC. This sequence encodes CTSSQDRRTEGKSYGYTF.

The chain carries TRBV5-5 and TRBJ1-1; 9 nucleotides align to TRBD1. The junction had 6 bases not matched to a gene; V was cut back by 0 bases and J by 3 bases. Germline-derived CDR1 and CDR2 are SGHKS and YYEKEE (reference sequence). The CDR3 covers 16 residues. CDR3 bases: TGTGCCAGCAGCTTGGCTACAGGGGGCCAGGACACTGAAGCTTTCTTT. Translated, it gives CASSLATGGQDTEAFF. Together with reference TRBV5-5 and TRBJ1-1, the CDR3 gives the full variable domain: DAGVTQSPTHLIKTRGQQVTLRCSPISGHKSVSWYQQVLGQGPQFIFQYYEKEERGRGNFPDRFSARQFPNYSSELNVNALLLGDSALYLCASSLATGGQDTEAFFGQGTRLTVV.

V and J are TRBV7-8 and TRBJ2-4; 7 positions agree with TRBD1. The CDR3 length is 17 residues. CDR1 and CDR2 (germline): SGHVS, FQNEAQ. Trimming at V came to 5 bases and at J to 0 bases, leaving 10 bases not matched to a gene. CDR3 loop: CASSPGQAFGAKNIQYF. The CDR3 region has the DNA TGTGCCAGCAGCCCCGGACAGGCCTTTGGAGCCAAAAACATTCAGTACTTC.

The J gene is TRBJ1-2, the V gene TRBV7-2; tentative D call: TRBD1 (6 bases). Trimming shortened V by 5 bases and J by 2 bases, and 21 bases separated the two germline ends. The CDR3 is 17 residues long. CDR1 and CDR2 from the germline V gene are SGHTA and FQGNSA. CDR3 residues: CASSPTGGSGSNYGYTF. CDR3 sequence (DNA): TGTGCCAGCAGCCCTACGGGGGGCAGTGGGTCGAACTATGGCTACACCTTC.

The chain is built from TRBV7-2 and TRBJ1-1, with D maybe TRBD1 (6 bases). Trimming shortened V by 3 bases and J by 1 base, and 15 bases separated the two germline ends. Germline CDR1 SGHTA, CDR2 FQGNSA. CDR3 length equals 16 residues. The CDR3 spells CASSLGGGWGNTEAFF. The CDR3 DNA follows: TGTGCCAGCAGCTTGGGTGGGGGCTGGGGGAACACTGAAGCTTTCTTT.

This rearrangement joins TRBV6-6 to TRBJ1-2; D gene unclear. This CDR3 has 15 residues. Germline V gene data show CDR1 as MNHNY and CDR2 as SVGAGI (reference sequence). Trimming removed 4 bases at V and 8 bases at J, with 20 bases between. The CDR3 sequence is CASSSIPRVGKGYTF. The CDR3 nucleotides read TGTGCCAGCAGTTCGATCCCCCGGGTCGGAAAGGGCTACACCTTC.